The clone carrying this T cell receptor beta chain has at least ten counts. The antigen is not known. This entry comes from a study of neurological immune-mediated disorders. General study findings and limits: The most TCR clonal expansion was seen in HTLV-1-associated myelopathy, whereas the least was seen in multiple sclerosis, below the level in healthy controls.

Sorted libraries used about 930,000 CD4+ or CD8+ T cells. TCRdb re-called the 5' RACE reads through MiXCR, storing one row per CDR3 protein. The data contain about 41,000 distinct CDR3 sequences, approximately 15% of them singletons. The CDR3 length is 15 residues. V was trimmed by 0 bases and J by 0 bases, leaving 4 bases between them. Germline V gives CDR1 SGHRS, CDR2 YFSETQ. V and J are TRBV5-1 and TRBJ1-6; D uncertain. Specimen: CD4+ T cells from blood. The sequence was collected from a woman aged 55-70 years with HTLV-1-associated myelopathy (HAM/TSP). CDR3 in DNA: TGCGCCAGCAGCTTGGAGGGCTCCTATAATTCACCCCTCCACTTT. Translating gives CASSLEGSYNSPLHF.